In this sample, the clone carrying this T cell receptor (beta chain) turned up many times. iRepertoire HTBI primers and Arm-PCR of CDR3 regions built TCR beta libraries. From the multiplex PCR reads, TCRdb called clonotypes with MiXCR, one entry per CDR3 protein. In the table there are a few hundred thousand distinct CDR3 sequences, 12% of which are singletons. The data belong to a study of regulatory T cells in long-lasting Graves disease. The CDR3 totals 15 residues. V was pared by 8 bases and J by 1 base, with 17 bases between. Germline V gene sequence: CDR1 MNHEY, CDR2 SMNVEV (reference sequence). The time point: newly diagnosed GD, antithyroid drugs for less than 3 months. PBMC RNA was the source of the TCR library. This sample was shared with a second study, whose subject was T cells in Graves' hyperthyroidism and ophthalmopathy. That investigation notes: Stable hyperthyroidism: no ophthalmopathy progression over 18 months of follow-up. Patients with ophthalmopathy were separated from those with stable hyperthyroidism by a 13 V-J model.

The chain employs TRBV27 and TRBJ2-5; D assignment may be TRBD1 or TRBD2 (5 bases each). The specimen was peripheral blood mononuclear cells (PBMCs), collected at new diagnosis, from a patient treated with antithyroid drugs. This TCR was recovered from a woman aged 18-30 years with Graves disease. The CDR3 here is CASGGGGAIQETQYF. CDR3 sequence (DNA): TGTGCCAGCGGGGGTGGGGGTGCGATCCAAGAGACCCAGTACTTC.